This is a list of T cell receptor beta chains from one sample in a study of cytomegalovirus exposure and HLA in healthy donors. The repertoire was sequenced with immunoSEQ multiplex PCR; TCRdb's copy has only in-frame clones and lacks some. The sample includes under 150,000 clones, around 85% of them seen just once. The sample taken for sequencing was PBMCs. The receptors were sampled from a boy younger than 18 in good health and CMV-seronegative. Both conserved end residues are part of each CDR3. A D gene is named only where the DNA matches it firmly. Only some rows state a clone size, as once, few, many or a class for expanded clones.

TGTGCCAGCAGTTTAAAAGCGGGGGGGCCGATAGAGCAGTACTTC	CASSLKAGGPIEQYF	-	TRBJ2-7	TRBD2	TRBV27
TGTGCCAGCAGTTACGGCAGGGTTTCTGAGACCCAGTACTTC	CASSYGRVSETQYF	-	TRBJ2-5	-	TRBV6-5
TGTGCCAGCAGTACCCAGGGAATCGGCACAGATACGCAGTATTTT	CASSTQGIGTDTQYF	-	TRBJ2-3	-	TRBV25-1
TGTGCCATCACTATACAGGGTGGGGACTACAATGAGCAGTTCTTC	CAITIQGGDYNEQFF	-	TRBJ2-1	-	TRBV10-3
TGTGCCACCACCAGCCGCTCCGGGCGGGCCTACACAGATACGCAGTATTTT	CATTSRSGRAYTDTQYF	-	TRBJ2-3	-	TRBV15
TGTGCCAGCACGGGACTAGTATATCACAATGAGCAGTTCTTC	CASTGLVYHNEQFF	-	TRBJ2-1	TRBD2	TRBV5-8
TGTGCCAGCAGCTTCCGTGGCAGGGAGGCCTACGAGCAGTACTTC	CASSFRGREAYEQYF	-	TRBJ2-7	-	TRBV11-2
TGCGCCAGCAACCAGGGGGAAGAAGCTTTCTTT	CASNQGEEAFF	-	TRBJ1-1	TRBD1	TRBV5-1
TGTGCTAGCAGCTCAGGACTAGCGGGGATGAATGAGCAGTTCTTC	CASSSGLAGMNEQFF	once	TRBJ2-1	TRBD2	TRBV7-7
TGTGCCAGCAGCTTGGAGGGGACAGCCTACGAGCAGTACTTC	CASSLEGTAYEQYF	-	TRBJ2-7	TRBD1	TRBV5-6
TGCAGCGTCCGATCTATAGGGACTAGCGGGGGGAGTTCCTACAATGAGCAGTTCTTC	CSVRSIGTSGGSSYNEQFF	-	TRBJ2-1	TRBD2	TRBV29-1
TGTGCCAGCAGCTCCTCTGCAGGGGGCGGAAACATTCAGTACTTC	CASSSSAGGGNIQYF	-	TRBJ2-4	TRBD1	TRBV7-6
TGCAGTGCTAGCTCCGACACTGAAGCTTTCTTT	CSASSDTEAFF	-	TRBJ1-1	-	TRBV20-1
TGTTCCAGCAGCAGAATCATAGCGGGAGAGCGAGGATCCTACGAGCAGTACTTC	CSSSRIIAGERGSYEQYF	-	TRBJ2-7	TRBD2	TRBV7-9
TGTGCCAGCTCACCACGACTAGCGGGAGCCTACAATGAGCAGTTCTTC	CASSPRLAGAYNEQFF	-	TRBJ2-1	TRBD2	TRBV18
TGTGCCAGCAGCAAAGAGACCAGCGGGAGGAGCGGGGAGCTGTTTTTT	CASSKETSGRSGELFF	once	TRBJ2-2	-	TRBV21-1
TGCGCCAGCTCACCACCTCTTGTCGGGGAGCTGTTTTTT	CASSPPLVGELFF	-	TRBJ2-2	-	TRBV18
TGTGCCAGCAGCTTACAGGGGGCGGGTAATCAGCCCCAGCATTTT	CASSLQGAGNQPQHF	-	TRBJ1-5	TRBD1	TRBV7-8
TGTGCCAGCAGCCAGGAGGAGGGGGCGGGGGGCTACACCTTC	CASSQEEGAGGYTF	-	TRBJ1-2	TRBD1	TRBV4-2
TGTGCCAGCAGCGCCGGGACAGGGATTTCCTCCTATGGCTACACCTTC	CASSAGTGISSYGYTF	-	TRBJ1-2	TRBD1	TRBV4-2
TGTGCCAGCAGCTTAGTGACTAGCGGGAGGGGGTACAATGAGCAGTTCTTC	CASSLVTSGRGYNEQFF	-	TRBJ2-1	TRBD2	TRBV7-2
TGTGCCAGCAGATTAAACAGGGAACGCAATCAGCCCCAGCATTTT	CASRLNRERNQPQHF	few	TRBJ1-5	-	TRBV6-5
TGTGCCAGCAGCGTCTCGGGGGGGGCGAACTATGGCTACACCTTC	CASSVSGGANYGYTF	-	TRBJ1-2	-	TRBV9
TGCGCCAGCAGCTTGAAGACAGTTTCCGACGAGCAGTACTTC	CASSLKTVSDEQYF	-	TRBJ2-7	-	TRBV5-1
TGCGCCGGCAGCACGGGACAGGGGACTGGGCCCAACTATGGCTACACCTTC	CAGSTGQGTGPNYGYTF	-	TRBJ1-2	TRBD1	TRBV5-1
TGTGCCAGTAGTAACACCTACGAGCAGTACTTC	CASSNTYEQYF	-	TRBJ2-7	-	TRBV19
TGTGCCAGCAGTGAAGCGGGAGGGAGCTCCTACGAGCAGTACTTC	CASSEAGGSSYEQYF	-	TRBJ2-7	TRBD2	TRBV2
TGTGCCAGCAGCGTGGGAGTGAGCCCCGACGAGCAGTACTTC	CASSVGVSPDEQYF	-	TRBJ2-7	-	TRBV9
TGTGCCAGCAGCTTGGAACAGGGAAATGAAAAACTGTTTTTT	CASSLEQGNEKLFF	-	TRBJ1-4	-	TRBV5-4
TGCGCCAGCAGCCCACGGCTAGCGGGGTTTAATGAGCAGTTCTTC	CASSPRLAGFNEQFF	-	TRBJ2-1	TRBD2	TRBV4-3
TGTGCCAGCAGCTCGGGACAGGGGATAGAGACCCAGTACTTC	CASSSGQGIETQYF	-	TRBJ2-5	TRBD1	TRBV5-4
TGTGCCAGCAGAACAACAGGGGATGAGCAGTTCTTC	CASRTTGDEQFF	few	TRBJ2-1	TRBD1	TRBV6-5
TGTGCCAGTAGTATAATATACAGGAACAACTATGGCTACACCTTC	CASSIIYRNNYGYTF	-	TRBJ1-2	-	TRBV19
TGTGCCACCAGCACCGGACTCGGGTTTCAGCCCCAGCATTTT	CATSTGLGFQPQHF	once	TRBJ1-5	-	TRBV15
TGTGCCAGCAGCCTACAAGAGACCCAGTACTTC	CASSLQETQYF	-	TRBJ2-5	-	TRBV11-2
TGTGCCAGCAGTTACTCCGGCGAGCAGTACTTC	CASSYSGEQYF	-	TRBJ2-7	-	TRBV6-6
TGTGCCAGTAGTATAACAGGCGCCGGAAACACCATATATTTT	CASSITGAGNTIYF	-	TRBJ1-3	-	TRBV19
TGCGCCAGCAGCTGGGACAGGGGGATTCAAGAGACCCAGTACTTC	CASSWDRGIQETQYF	-	TRBJ2-5	TRBD1	TRBV5-1
TGTGCCAGCAGCGTCCAAGCGGGAGGCGACACAGATACGCAGTATTTT	CASSVQAGGDTDTQYF	-	TRBJ2-3	TRBD2	TRBV9
TGTGCCAGCAGTTCCCCCGTTCGGGAAGCTTTCTTT	CASSSPVREAFF	-	TRBJ1-1	-	TRBV6-5
TGTGCCAGCCTTCAAAGAGGTTGGGAGCAGTACTTC	CASLQRGWEQYF	-	TRBJ2-7	-	TRBV2
TGTGCCAGCAGTGACTACGTCGGTAACTATGGCTACACCTTC	CASSDYVGNYGYTF	-	TRBJ1-2	-	TRBV6-1
TGTGCCAGCAGTTACCGAGACAGAAGCTCCTACAATGAGCAGTTCTTC	CASSYRDRSSYNEQFF	-	TRBJ2-1	-	TRBV6-5
TGCGCCAGCAGCTTGGACAGGGATAGGTATGGCTACACCTTC	CASSLDRDRYGYTF	few	TRBJ1-2	-	TRBV5-1
TGTGCCAGCAGCTTTTCGGGAGGGCCGCCCAAAAACATTCAGTACTTC	CASSFSGGPPKNIQYF	-	TRBJ2-4	TRBD2	TRBV5-4
TGCGCCAGCAGCCCGGGAGATGCAGATACGCAGTATTTT	CASSPGDADTQYF	-	TRBJ2-3	-	TRBV5-1
TGTGCCAGCAGCGTAGGTGGACTAGCGGGAGGTCGAGGGGAGACCCAGTACTTC	CASSVGGLAGGRGETQYF	once	TRBJ2-5	TRBD2	TRBV9
TGTGCCAGCAGCCTCATTAGCGGGAGGGAGTCCAATGAGCAGTTCTTC	CASSLISGRESNEQFF	-	TRBJ2-1	TRBD2	TRBV5-6
TGTGCCAGCAGCGAAACAAGACAGGGCGGCAATCAGCCCCAGCATTTT	CASSETRQGGNQPQHF	-	TRBJ1-5	TRBD1	TRBV27
TGTGCCAGCAGTCGGACAGGGAATTCACCCCTCCACTTT	CASSRTGNSPLHF	-	TRBJ1-6	TRBD1	TRBV6-5
TGCGCCAGCAGCTCCTCCTCCTACGAGCAGTACTTC	CASSSSSYEQYF	-	TRBJ2-7	-	TRBV5-1
TGTGCCAGCAGCTTGGCTGCAGGGGAGGGCTACCCCTTC	CASSLAAGEGYPF	-	TRBJ1-2	-	TRBV5-6
TGTGCCAGCAGCAACAGAGGGAATGAAAAACTGTTTTTT	CASSNRGNEKLFF	-	TRBJ1-4	-	TRBV13
TGTGCCAGCAGTCCGGGACAGGGGGTGAACAATGAGCAGTTCTTC	CASSPGQGVNNEQFF	-	TRBJ2-1	TRBD1	TRBV6-6
TGTGCCAGCAGCACACAGGTAAACACTGAAGCTTTCTTT	CASSTQVNTEAFF	once	TRBJ1-1	-	TRBV7-2